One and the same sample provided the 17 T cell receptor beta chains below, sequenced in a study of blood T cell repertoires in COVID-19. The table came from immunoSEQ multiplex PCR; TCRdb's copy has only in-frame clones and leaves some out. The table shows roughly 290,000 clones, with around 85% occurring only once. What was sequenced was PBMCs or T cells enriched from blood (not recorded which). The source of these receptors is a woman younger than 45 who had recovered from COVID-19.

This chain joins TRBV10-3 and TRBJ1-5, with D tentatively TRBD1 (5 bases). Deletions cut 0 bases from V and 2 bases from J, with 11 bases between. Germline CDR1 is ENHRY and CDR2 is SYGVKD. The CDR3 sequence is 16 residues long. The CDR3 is CAISESKGRGNQPQHF. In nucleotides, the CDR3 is TGTGCCATCAGTGAGTCTAAAGGCAGGGGCAATCAGCCCCAGCATTTT.

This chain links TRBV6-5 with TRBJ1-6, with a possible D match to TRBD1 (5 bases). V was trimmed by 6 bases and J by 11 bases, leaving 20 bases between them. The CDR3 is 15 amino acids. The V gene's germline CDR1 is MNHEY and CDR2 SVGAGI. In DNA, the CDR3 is TGTGCCAGCAGCCCCTCGTTTGCAGGGCAAGCACCCCTCCACTTT. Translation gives CASSPSFAGQAPLHF.

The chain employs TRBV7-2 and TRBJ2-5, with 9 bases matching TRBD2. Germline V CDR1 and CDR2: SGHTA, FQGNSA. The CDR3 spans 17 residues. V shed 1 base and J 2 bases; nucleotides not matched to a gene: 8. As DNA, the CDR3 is TGTGCCAGCAGCTTAGATGGAGCGGGAGGTGAGCAAGAGACCCAGTACTTC. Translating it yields CASSLDGAGGEQETQYF.

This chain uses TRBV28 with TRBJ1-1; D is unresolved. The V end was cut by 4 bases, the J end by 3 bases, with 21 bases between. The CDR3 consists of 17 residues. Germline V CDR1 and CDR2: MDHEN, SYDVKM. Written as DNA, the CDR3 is TGTGCCAGCAGTTCCCCTAAAGGTCGGAGAATCGACACTGAAGCTTTCTTT. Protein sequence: CASSSPKGRRIDTEAFF. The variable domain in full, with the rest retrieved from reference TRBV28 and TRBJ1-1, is DVKVTQSSRYLVKRTGEKVFLECVQDMDHENMFWYRQDPGLGLRLIYFSYDVKMKEKGDIPEGYSVSREKKERFSLILESASTNQTSMYLCASSSPKGRRIDTEAFFGQGTRLTVV.

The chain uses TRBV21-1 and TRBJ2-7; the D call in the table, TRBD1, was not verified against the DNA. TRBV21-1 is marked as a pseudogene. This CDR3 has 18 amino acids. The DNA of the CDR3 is TGTGCCAGCAGCAAAGCGCCCGTTACCGGGACATTAACCTACGAGCAGTACTTC. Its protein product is CASSKAPVTGTLTYEQYF.

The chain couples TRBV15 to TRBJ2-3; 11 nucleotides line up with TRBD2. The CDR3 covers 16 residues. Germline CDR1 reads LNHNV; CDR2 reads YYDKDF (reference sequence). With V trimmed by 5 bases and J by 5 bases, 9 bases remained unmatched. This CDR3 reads CATSRLSGRVEDTQYF. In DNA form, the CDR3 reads TGTGCCACCAGCCGCCTTAGCGGGAGGGTAGAAGATACGCAGTATTTT.

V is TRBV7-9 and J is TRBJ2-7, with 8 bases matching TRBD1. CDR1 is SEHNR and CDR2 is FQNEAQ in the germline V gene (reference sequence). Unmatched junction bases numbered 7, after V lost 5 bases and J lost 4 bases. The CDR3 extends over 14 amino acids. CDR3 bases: TGTGCCAGCAGCATCGGACAGGGCTTTTACGAGCAGTACTTC. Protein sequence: CASSIGQGFYEQYF.

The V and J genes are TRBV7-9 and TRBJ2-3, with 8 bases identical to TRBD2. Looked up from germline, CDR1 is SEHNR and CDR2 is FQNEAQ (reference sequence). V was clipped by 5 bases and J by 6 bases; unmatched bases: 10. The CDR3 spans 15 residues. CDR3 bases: TGTGCCAGCAGCCCGGGACTAGGTTTTCTCGATACGCAGTATTTT. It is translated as CASSPGLGFLDTQYF. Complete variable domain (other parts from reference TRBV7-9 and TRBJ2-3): DTGVSQNPRHKITKRGQNVTFRCDPISEHNRLYWYRQTLGQGPEFLTYFQNEAQLEKSRLLSDRFSAERPKGSFSTLEIQRTEQGDSAMYLCASSPGLGFLDTQYFGPGTRLTVL.

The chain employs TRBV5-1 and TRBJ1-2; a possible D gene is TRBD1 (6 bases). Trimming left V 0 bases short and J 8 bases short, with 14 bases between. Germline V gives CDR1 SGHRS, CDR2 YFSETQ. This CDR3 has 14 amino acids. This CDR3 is CASSLDPTGKGYTF. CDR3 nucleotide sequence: TGCGCCAGCAGCTTGGACCCAACAGGGAAGGGCTACACCTTC. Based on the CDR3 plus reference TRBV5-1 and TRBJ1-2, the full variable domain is KAGVTQTPRYLIKTRGQQVTLSCSPISGHRSVSWYQQTPGQGLQFLFEYFSETQRNKGNFPGRFSGRQFSNSRSEMNVSTLELGDSALYLCASSLDPTGKGYTFGSGTRLTVV.

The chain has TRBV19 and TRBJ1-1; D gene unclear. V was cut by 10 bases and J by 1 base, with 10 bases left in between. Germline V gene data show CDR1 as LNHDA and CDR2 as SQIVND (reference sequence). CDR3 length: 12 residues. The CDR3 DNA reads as TGTGCCACCAACAGTTGGAACACTGAAGCTTTCTTT. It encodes CATNSWNTEAFF.

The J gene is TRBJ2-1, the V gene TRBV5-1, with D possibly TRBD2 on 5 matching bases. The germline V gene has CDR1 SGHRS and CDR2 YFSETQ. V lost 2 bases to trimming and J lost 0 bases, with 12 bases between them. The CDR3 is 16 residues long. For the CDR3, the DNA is TGCGCCAGCAGCTTTTACGGGGTAAGCTCCTACAATGAGCAGTTCTTC. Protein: CASSFYGVSSYNEQFF.

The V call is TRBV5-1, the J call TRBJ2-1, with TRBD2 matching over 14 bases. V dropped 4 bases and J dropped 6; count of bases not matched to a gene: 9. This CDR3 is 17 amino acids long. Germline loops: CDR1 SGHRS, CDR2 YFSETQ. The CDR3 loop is CASSVGTSGSASNEQFF. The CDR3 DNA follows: TGCGCCAGCAGCGTGGGGACTAGCGGGAGTGCCTCCAATGAGCAGTTCTTC.

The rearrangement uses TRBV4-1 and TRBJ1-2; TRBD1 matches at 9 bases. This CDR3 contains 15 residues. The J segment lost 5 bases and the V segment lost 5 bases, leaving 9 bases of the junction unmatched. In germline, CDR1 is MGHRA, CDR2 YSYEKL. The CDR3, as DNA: TGCGCCAGCAGCGCTAGGACAGGGGAAACGTATGGCTACACCTTC. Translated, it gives CASSARTGETYGYTF.

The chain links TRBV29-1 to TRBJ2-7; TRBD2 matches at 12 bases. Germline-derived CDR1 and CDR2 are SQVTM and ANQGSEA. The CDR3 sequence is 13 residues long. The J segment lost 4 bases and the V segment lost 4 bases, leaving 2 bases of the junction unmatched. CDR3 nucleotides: TGCAGCGTTGTTGGGACTAGCGGGTACGAGCAGTACTTC. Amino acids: CSVVGTSGYEQYF.

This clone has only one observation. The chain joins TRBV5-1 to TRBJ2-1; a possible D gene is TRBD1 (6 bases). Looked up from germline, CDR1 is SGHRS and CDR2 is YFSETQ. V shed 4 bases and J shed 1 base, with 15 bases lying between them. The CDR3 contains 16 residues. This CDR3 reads CASSPGKRGSYNEQFF. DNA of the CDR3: TGCGCCAGCAGCCCGGGAAAAAGGGGGTCCTACAATGAGCAGTTCTTC.

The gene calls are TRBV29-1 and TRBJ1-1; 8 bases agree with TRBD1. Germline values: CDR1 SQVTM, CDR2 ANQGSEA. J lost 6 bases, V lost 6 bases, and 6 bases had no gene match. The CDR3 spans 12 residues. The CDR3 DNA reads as TGCAGCGTCAGACAGGGGACGGCTGAAGCTTTCTTT. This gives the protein CSVRQGTAEAFF.

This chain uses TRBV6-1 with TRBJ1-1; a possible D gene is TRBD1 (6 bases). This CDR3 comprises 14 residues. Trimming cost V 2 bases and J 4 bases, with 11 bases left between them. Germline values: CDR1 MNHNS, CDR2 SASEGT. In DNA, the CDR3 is TGTGCCAGCAGTGAAAGCGGCAGGGGCACTGAAGCTTTCTTT. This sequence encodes CASSESGRGTEAFF.